Below are 20 T cell receptor beta chains sequenced from a single sample in a study of blood T cells in healthy people across ages. Sample-barcoded 5' priming and a J-beta primer mix drove a second PCR of roughly 6 to 12 cycles. TCRdb re-called the 5' RACE reads with MiXCR, one entry per CDR3 protein. The data hold about 1.8 million distinct CDR3 sequences, with around half observed a single time. The source material was blood. The receptors come from a woman in her thirties or forties in good health.

The chain's CDR3 is CASSASHRPSTDTQYF. CDR3 sequence (DNA): TGTGCCAGCAGCGCCTCGCACCGGCCAAGCACAGATACGCAGTATTTT. V and J are TRBV9 and TRBJ2-3; no reliable D call. V lost 3 bases to trimming and J lost 0 bases, with 14 bases between them. The CDR3 contains 16 residues. The V gene's germline CDR1 is SGDLS and CDR2 YYNGEE. The full variable domain, its missing parts supplied by reference TRBV9 and TRBJ2-3, is DSGVTQTPKHLITATGQRVTLRCSPRSGDLSVYWYQQSLDQGLQFLIQYYNGEERAKGNILERFSAQQFPDLHSELNLSSLELGDSALYFCASSASHRPSTDTQYFGPGTRLTVL.

The table lists this clonotype with a few counts. The rearrangement uses TRBV2 and TRBJ2-1, with D possibly being TRBD2 (6 bases). This CDR3 comprises 17 residues. Per germline, CDR1 SNHLY and CDR2 FYNNEI. V gave up 5 bases and J gave up 9 bases, with 26 bases separating them. The DNA for the CDR3 is TGTGCCAGCAGTCGCGGGACCGGCCCCCCCGCTTATGGTGAGCAGTTCTTC. It encodes CASSRGTGPPAYGEQFF.

Details on this clonotype: Relative to the germline gene, one junction end is altered; a read error may explain this. The chain links TRBV28 to TRBJ2-6; TRBD1 matches at 8 bases. Germline lookup yields CDR1 MDHEN and CDR2 SYDVKM. This CDR3 comprises 15 residues. CDR3 bases: TGTGTCAGCAGGGGACAGGCGGCTGGGGCCAACGTCCTGACTTTC. Protein sequence: CVSRGQAAGANVLTF.

This clonotype was seen only a few times. The V and J genes are TRBV6-2 or TRBV6-3 and TRBJ2-7; 8 bases align to TRBD2. Germline V lookup: CDR1 MNHEY, CDR2 SVGEGT. The J segment lost 2 bases and the V segment lost 6 bases, leaving 9 bases of the junction unmatched. The CDR3 consists of 15 residues. The CDR3 DNA sequence: TGTGCCAGCAGCCAACCGGGACTAGTAACCTACGAGCAGTACTTC. This codes for CASSQPGLVTYEQYF.

This clonotype was seen more than once but under ten times. The chain carries TRBV7-2 and TRBJ1-2, with D perhaps TRBD1 (5 bases). This CDR3 is 14 amino acids long. CDR1 and CDR2 from the germline V gene are SGHTA and FQGNSA. V was trimmed by 4 bases and J by 6 bases, leaving 15 bases between them. In DNA form, the CDR3 reads TGTGCCAGCAGCTCCAGGGCGATAAGGGATGGCTACACCTTC. Amino acids: CASSSRAIRDGYTF.

The J gene is TRBJ2-7, the V gene TRBV12-3 or TRBV12-4; TRBD1 agrees at 8 bases. The CDR3 has 14 amino acids. V was pared by 1 base and J by 5 bases, with 4 bases of the junction left unmatched. As DNA, the CDR3 is TGTGCCAGCAGTTTAGGGACAGGGCAGGACGAGCAGTACTTC. This translates into CASSLGTGQDEQYF.

The chain recombines TRBV27 with TRBJ1-1; D might be TRBD1 (6 bases). Trimming removed 3 bases from V and 0 bases from J, with 17 bases in between. Germline CDR1 MNHEY, CDR2 SMNVEV (reference sequence). The CDR3 runs to 17 residues. The DNA for the CDR3 is TGTGCCAGCAGTTTGATAGGTGGAGCAGGGGTGAACACTGAAGCTTTCTTT. It encodes CASSLIGGAGVNTEAFF.

This rearrangement joins TRBV12-3 or TRBV12-4 to TRBJ2-5; D possibly corresponds to TRBD1 (6 bases). The length of the CDR3 is 15 residues. V lost 5 bases to trimming and J lost 0 bases, with 13 bases between them. For the CDR3, the DNA is TGTGCCAGCAGTCCAGAAGGGACACACCAAGAGACCCAGTACTTC. Translation gives CASSPEGTHQETQYF.

The CDR3 loop reads CASIERGSGEQFF. In nucleotides, the CDR3 is TGTGCCAGCATTGAGCGCGGCTCGGGTGAGCAGTTCTTC. The chain recombines TRBV6-5 with TRBJ2-1; D is unclear. Germline CDR1 and CDR2: MNHEY and SVGAGI. V was cut by 7 bases and J by 9 bases, with 16 bases left in between. The CDR3 covers 13 residues.

V gene TRBV11-2 combines with J gene TRBJ2-6; TRBD1 might be the D (7 bases). CDR3 length: 16 residues. Germline V gene data show CDR1 as SGHAT and CDR2 as FQNNGV. V gave up 5 bases and J gave up 4 bases, with 15 bases separating them. In nucleotides, the CDR3 is TGTGCCAGCAGCCCACCAGGGGGGATCGGGGCCAACGTCCTGACTTTC. Amino acids: CASSPPGGIGANVLTF.

The rearrangement joins TRBV5-5 to TRBJ1-2; D call uncertain. The CDR3 loop spans 12 amino acids. Trimming took 5 bases from V and 3 from J, leaving 8 bases between them. Germline V gene data show CDR1 as SGHKS and CDR2 as YYEKEE (reference sequence). The DNA of the CDR3 is TGTGCCAGCAGTCAGCCTGACTATGGCTACACCTTC. This translates into CASSQPDYGYTF.

This clonotype was found a few times. The chain is built from TRBV7-2 and TRBJ2-5; 11 bases agree with TRBD1. V shed 0 bases, J shed 5 bases, and the junction held 5 bases outside the gene matches. The CDR3 runs 16 residues. Germline V gene sequence: CDR1 SGHTA, CDR2 FQGNSA. This CDR3 reads CASSLAPRDRGETQYF. For the CDR3, the DNA is TGTGCCAGCAGCTTAGCCCCCCGGGACAGGGGGGAGACCCAGTACTTC. The whole variable domain, filled in from reference TRBV7-2 and TRBJ2-5, reads GAGVSQSPSNKVTEKGKDVELRCDPISGHTALYWYRQSLGQGLEFLIYFQGNSAPDKSGLPSDRFSAERTGGSVSTLTIQRTQQEDSAVYLCASSLAPRDRGETQYFGPGTRLLVL.

This clonotype appeared many times. V is TRBV5-1 and J is TRBJ2-3; D gene uncertain. Trimming left V 4 bases short and J 4 bases short, with 10 bases between. Germline loops: CDR1 SGHRS, CDR2 YFSETQ. The CDR3 has 13 residues. Here the CDR3 reads CASSDPGSDTQYF. Written as DNA, the CDR3 is TGCGCCAGCAGCGACCCGGGTTCAGATACGCAGTATTTT.

This sequence joins TRBV7-2 and TRBJ1-2, with a tentative D call TRBD1 (5 bases). Trimming removed 4 bases from V and 8 bases from J, with 20 bases in between. Germline V gene lookup returns CDR1 SGHTA and CDR2 FQGNSA. This CDR3 contains 15 residues. The CDR3 region is CASSSGAGQLLGYTF. CDR3 bases: TGTGCCAGCAGCTCTGGGGCAGGGCAACTATTAGGCTACACCTTC.

The chain is built from TRBV5-1 and TRBJ2-3; possibly TRBD2 for D (6 bases). The CDR3 has 13 amino acids. The germline V gene encodes CDR1 SGHRS and CDR2 YFSETQ. The V end lost 6 bases, the J end lost 4 bases, and 12 bases lay between the germline ends. The CDR3 sequence: CASNEAGSDTQYF. The DNA of the CDR3 is TGCGCCAGCAATGAGGCGGGGTCAGATACGCAGTATTTT.

This chain joins TRBV9 and TRBJ2-3; 9 bases are shared with TRBD1. Germline assignment: CDR1 SGDLS and CDR2 YYNGEE. With 3 bases clipped from V and 6 bases from J, the junction kept 8 bases outside the gene matches. The CDR3 is made up of 15 amino acids. CDR3 sequence: CASSERDRVADTQYF. The CDR3 DNA is TGTGCCAGCAGCGAGCGGGACAGGGTAGCCGATACGCAGTATTTT. The whole variable domain, filled in from reference TRBV9 and TRBJ2-3, reads DSGVTQTPKHLITATGQRVTLRCSPRSGDLSVYWYQQSLDQGLQFLIQYYNGEERAKGNILERFSAQQFPDLHSELNLSSLELGDSALYFCASSERDRVADTQYFGPGTRLTVL.

This clonotype was counted once. One junction end disagrees with the germline gene, perhaps due to a read error. The J gene is TRBJ1-4, the V gene TRBV6-5, with TRBD1 matching 8 bases. This CDR3 contains 15 residues. CDR1 is MNHEY, CDR2 SVGAGI, per germline. The CDR3 nucleotides read TGTGCCGGCAGTCTACAGGGGGCAACTAATGAAAAACTGTTTTTT. This translates into CAGSLQGATNEKLFF.

This clonotype occurred a few times. The J gene is TRBJ2-1, the V gene TRBV24-1; D is uncertain. The tail of the sequence fits TRBJ2-7 better, so the J call may be wrong. The CDR3 has 15 amino acids. The V gene's germline CDR1 is KGHDR and CDR2 SFDVKD. Here the CDR3 reads CATSDGRFLYNEQYF. The CDR3 DNA sequence: TGTGCCACCAGTGATGGACGGTTTTTATACAATGAGCAGTACTTC.

This chain connects TRBV4-3 to TRBJ1-4, with a weak D call TRBD1 (5 bases). With 2 bases removed from V and 11 bases from J, the gap between germline ends came to 12 bases. This CDR3 comprises 13 residues. CDR1 LGHNA and CDR2 YSLEER come from the germline V gene. This chain's CDR3 is CASSQLLPGKLFF. Written as DNA, the CDR3 is TGCGCCAGCAGCCAACTTCTCCCAGGGAAACTGTTTTTT.

This clonotype was seen a single time. The chain couples TRBV4-3 to TRBJ2-3, with TRBD2 matching over 9 bases. CDR1 LGHNA and CDR2 YSLEER come from the germline V gene. This CDR3 is 20 amino acids long. With 4 bases clipped from V and 2 bases from J, the junction kept 19 bases outside the gene matches. CDR3 nucleotides: TGCGCCAGCAGCCGCGGGCGCGGAGCGGGGGGACTAAGGCACACAGATACGCAGTATTTT. Amino acid sequence: CASSRGRGAGGLRHTDTQYF.